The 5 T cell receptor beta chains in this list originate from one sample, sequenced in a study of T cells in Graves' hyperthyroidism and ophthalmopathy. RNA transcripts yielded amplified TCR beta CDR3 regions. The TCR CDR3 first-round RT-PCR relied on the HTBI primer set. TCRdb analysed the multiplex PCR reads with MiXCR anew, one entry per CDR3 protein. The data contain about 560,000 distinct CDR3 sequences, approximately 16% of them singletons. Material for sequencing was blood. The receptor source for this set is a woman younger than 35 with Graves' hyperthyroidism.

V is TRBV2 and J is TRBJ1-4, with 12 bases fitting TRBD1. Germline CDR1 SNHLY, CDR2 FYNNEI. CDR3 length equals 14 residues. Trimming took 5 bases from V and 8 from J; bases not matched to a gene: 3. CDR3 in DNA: TGTGCCAGCAGTCCTGGGACAGGGGGCGAAAAACTGTTTTTT. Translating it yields CASSPGTGGEKLFF.

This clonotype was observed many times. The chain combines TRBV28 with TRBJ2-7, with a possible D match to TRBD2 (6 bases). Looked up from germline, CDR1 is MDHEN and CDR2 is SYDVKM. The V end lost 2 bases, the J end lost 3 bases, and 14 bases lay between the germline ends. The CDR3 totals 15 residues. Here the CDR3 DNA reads TGTGCCAGCAGTTTAGTCGCGGGACCGATCTACGAGCAGTACTTC. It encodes CASSLVAGPIYEQYF.

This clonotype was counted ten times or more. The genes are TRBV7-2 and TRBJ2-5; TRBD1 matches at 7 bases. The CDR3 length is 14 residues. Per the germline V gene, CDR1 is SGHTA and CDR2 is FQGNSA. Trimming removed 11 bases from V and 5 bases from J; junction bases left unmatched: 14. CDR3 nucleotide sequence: TGTGCCTCATCCTCGGGACAGACACGGGAGACCCAGTACTTC. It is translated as CASSSGQTRETQYF.

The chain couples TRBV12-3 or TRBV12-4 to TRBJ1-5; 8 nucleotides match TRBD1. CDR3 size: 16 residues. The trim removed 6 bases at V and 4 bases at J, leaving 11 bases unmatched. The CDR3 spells CASSRRDRSINQPQHF. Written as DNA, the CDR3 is TGTGCCAGCAGCCGCCGGGACAGGAGCATTAATCAGCCCCAGCATTTT.

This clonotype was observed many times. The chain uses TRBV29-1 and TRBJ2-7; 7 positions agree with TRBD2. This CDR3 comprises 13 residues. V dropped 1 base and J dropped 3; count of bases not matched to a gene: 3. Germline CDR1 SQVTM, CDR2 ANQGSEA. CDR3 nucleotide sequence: TGCAGCGTTGAAGGTGCTAGCGGCTACGAGCAGTACTTC. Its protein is CSVEGASGYEQYF.